The present T cell receptor (beta chain) was sequenced within a study of blood T cell repertoires in COVID-19. Sequencing was performed with immunoSEQ multiplex PCR; in TCRdb, only in-frame clones are kept and a portion is missing. In the table there are fewer than 450,000 clones, around 87% of which are singletons. Unmatched junction bases numbered 2, after V lost 0 bases and J lost 4 bases. This CDR3 is built from 14 residues. Germline CDR1 reads SGHRS; CDR2 reads YFSETQ. Comment on this clone: This same CDR3 is encoded by further DNA sequences in the sample.

Material for sequencing was peripheral blood. This rearrangement joins TRBV5-1 to TRBJ1-2, with TRBD1 matching 8 bases. The receptor's source is a woman aged 45-65 years with COVID-19, enrolled during active disease. The CDR3 here is CASSLDRGGYGYTF. CDR3 coding DNA: TGCGCCAGCAGCTTGGACAGGGGGGGCTATGGCTACACCTTC.